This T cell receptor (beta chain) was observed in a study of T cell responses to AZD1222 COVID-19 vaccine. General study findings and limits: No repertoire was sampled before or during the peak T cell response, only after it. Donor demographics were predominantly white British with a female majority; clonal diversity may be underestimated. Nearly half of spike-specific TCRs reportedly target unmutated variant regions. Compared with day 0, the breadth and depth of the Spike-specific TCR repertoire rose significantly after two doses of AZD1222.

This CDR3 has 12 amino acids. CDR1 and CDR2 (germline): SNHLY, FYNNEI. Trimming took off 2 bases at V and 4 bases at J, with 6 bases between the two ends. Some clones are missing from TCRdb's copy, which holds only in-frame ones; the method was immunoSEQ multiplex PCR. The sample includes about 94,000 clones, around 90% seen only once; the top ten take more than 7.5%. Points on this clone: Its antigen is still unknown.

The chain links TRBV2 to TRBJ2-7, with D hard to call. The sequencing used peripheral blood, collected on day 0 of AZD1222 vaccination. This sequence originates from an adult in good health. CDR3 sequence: CASSESAYEQYF. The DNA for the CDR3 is TGTGCCAGCAGTGAATCTGCTTACGAGCAGTACTTC.